Listed here are 14 T cell receptor beta chains from one sample, sequenced in a study of T cell responses to AZD1222 COVID-19 vaccine. Method: immunoSEQ multiplex PCR; TCRdb's copy keeps in-frame clones and lacks some. Of nearly 110,000 clones listed, about 90% are singletons. The starting material was peripheral blood, obtained on day 0 of AZD1222 vaccination. Receptors were obtained from an adult in good health.

DNA for the CDR3: TGTGCCAGTAGTACCCTCAATCATGATACTACAGGGGCTGTCTATGGCTACACCTTC. Protein product: CASSTLNHDTTGAVYGYTF. V gene TRBV19 combines with J gene TRBJ1-2; 7 bases line up with TRBD1. Germline CDR1 and CDR2: LNHDA and SQIVND (reference sequence). The V and J ends lost 4 bases and 4 bases, in that order; junction bases with no gene match: 21. The CDR3 has 19 residues. The full variable domain, rest sourced from reference TRBV19 and TRBJ1-2, is DGGITQSPKYLFRKEGQNVTLSCEQNLNHDAMYWYRQDPGQGLRLIYYSQIVNDFQKGDIAEGYSVSREKKESFPLTVTSAQKNPTAFYLCASSTLNHDTTGAVYGYTFGSGTRLTVV.

This sequence joins TRBV5-1 and TRBJ1-2, with 7 bases that match TRBD1. With 0 bases clipped from V and 4 bases from J, the junction kept 9 bases outside the gene matches. CDR3 size: 16 residues. CDR1 and CDR2 (germline): SGHRS, YFSETQ. The CDR3 bases are TGCGCCAGCAGCTTGGGGACAGGTTCTGCTTCCTATGGCTACACCTTC. It translates to CASSLGTGSASYGYTF.

The rearrangement uses TRBV10-3 and TRBJ2-7; TRBD1 matches at 10 bases. In germline, CDR1 is ENHRY, CDR2 SYGVKD. The CDR3 spans 14 residues. V shed 8 bases and J 4 bases; nucleotides not matched to a gene: 8. CDR3: CAIGGQGVGYEQYF. In DNA, the CDR3 is TGTGCCATCGGAGGACAGGGGGTCGGTTACGAGCAGTACTTC.

J is TRBJ1-3 and V is TRBV7-8; 9 bases line up with TRBD1. The CDR3 length is 15 residues. Germline trimming cut 5 bases from V and 4 bases from J; bases unmatched to any gene: 6. Per germline, CDR1 SGHVS and CDR2 FQNEAQ. In DNA form, the CDR3 reads TGTGCCAGCAGCCTCGACAGGGGGGTCGGAAACACCATATATTTT. It is translated as CASSLDRGVGNTIYF.

This chain links TRBV5-6 with TRBJ1-1, with D possibly matching TRBD1 (6 bases). CDR3 size: 15 residues. The germline gives CDR1 SGHDT, CDR2 YYEEEE. V was cut by 7 bases and J by 0 bases, with 16 bases left in between. In DNA, the CDR3 is TGTGCCAGCTCCAGGACAGAATTAATGAACACTGAAGCTTTCTTT. Its protein product is CASSRTELMNTEAFF.

The rearrangement joins TRBV6-5 to TRBJ1-5; tentative D call: TRBD1 (5 bases). Germline loops: CDR1 MNHEY, CDR2 SVGAGI. The V and J ends lost 3 bases and 3 bases respectively, with 9 bases between them. This CDR3 contains 14 residues. CDR3 sequence: CASSYRQHNQPQHF. The CDR3 DNA reads as TGTGCCAGCAGTTATAGACAGCACAATCAGCCCCAGCATTTT.

The chain employs TRBV3-1 (or the pseudogene TRBV3-2) and TRBJ1-2; tentatively, D is TRBD1 (5 bases). The CDR3 covers 13 residues. With 1 base removed from V and 4 bases from J, the gap between germline ends came to 7 bases. The germline CDR1 and CDR2 sequences are LGHDT and YNNKEL (reference sequence). For the CDR3, the DNA is TGTGCCAGCAGCCAAGCCAGGGCCTATGGCTACACCTTC. This sequence encodes CASSQARAYGYTF.

The table lists this clone with a count of one. The genes are TRBV28 and TRBJ1-1, with D uncertain. CDR1 MDHEN and CDR2 SYDVKM come from the germline V gene. This CDR3 is built from 12 residues. V lost 5 bases, J lost 0 bases, and 4 bases lay in between. For the CDR3, the DNA is TGTGCCAGCAGTCTTATGAACACTGAAGCTTTCTTT. It encodes CASSLMNTEAFF.

V and J are TRBV5-4 and TRBJ1-1, with a tentative D call TRBD1 (5 bases). With 4 bases removed from V and 1 base from J, the gap between germline ends came to 17 bases. The CDR3 runs to 16 residues. The germline V gene encodes CDR1 SGHNT and CDR2 YYREEE (reference sequence). As DNA, the CDR3 is TGTGCCAGCAGCCTAGGGGCAGGAGTGACGAACACTGAAGCTTTCTTT. Encoded protein: CASSLGAGVTNTEAFF.

V is TRBV5-4 and J is TRBJ2-3; 12 positions match TRBD2. This CDR3 spans 16 amino acids. V was pared by 0 bases and J by 6 bases, with 5 bases of the junction left unmatched. Germline CDR1 reads SGHNT; CDR2 reads YYREEE (reference sequence). CDR3 in amino acids: CASSLGLAGAGDTQYF. The CDR3 DNA reads as TGTGCCAGCAGCTTGGGACTAGCGGGAGCGGGGGATACGCAGTATTTT.

This clone showed up just a few times. The rearrangement joins TRBV19 to TRBJ2-5, with D unresolved. This CDR3 has 12 residues. From germline, CDR1 is LNHDA and CDR2 SQIVND (reference sequence). Trimming stripped 3 bases from V and 5 bases from J, with 7 bases between. For the CDR3, the DNA is TGTGCCAGTAGTATCCTGGGGGAGACCCAGTACTTC. This codes for CASSILGETQYF.

The J gene is TRBJ1-5, the V gene TRBV19; D possibly corresponds to TRBD1 (6 bases). The CDR3 runs 15 residues. Trimming removed 6 bases at V and 4 bases at J, with 16 bases between. CDR1 and CDR2 from the germline V gene are LNHDA and SQIVND (reference sequence). CDR3 loop: CASRRPGARNQPQHF. The CDR3 nucleotides are TGTGCCAGTAGAAGACCAGGGGCGAGGAATCAGCCCCAGCATTTT.

The chain couples TRBV7-9 to TRBJ2-2; TRBD2 might be the D (6 bases). The CDR3 is 15 residues long. CDR1 and CDR2 from the germline V gene are SEHNR and FQNEAQ (reference sequence). V was pared by 3 bases and J by 0 bases, with 8 bases between. CDR3 in DNA: TGTGCCAGCAGCTTCGGAGGGACGAACACCGGGGAGCTGTTTTTT. Residues: CASSFGGTNTGELFF.

In its sample, this clone was seen once. The chain carries TRBV7-8 and TRBJ1-2, with 7 bases matching TRBD1. Per the germline V gene, CDR1 is SGHVS and CDR2 is FQNEAQ. After removal of 6 bases from V and 11 bases from J, the junction contained 12 bases not matched to a gene. This CDR3 is 13 amino acids long. Written as DNA, the CDR3 is TGTGCCAGCAGTTTTACCGAACCCAGGGGGTACACCTTC. Translating gives CASSFTEPRGYTF.